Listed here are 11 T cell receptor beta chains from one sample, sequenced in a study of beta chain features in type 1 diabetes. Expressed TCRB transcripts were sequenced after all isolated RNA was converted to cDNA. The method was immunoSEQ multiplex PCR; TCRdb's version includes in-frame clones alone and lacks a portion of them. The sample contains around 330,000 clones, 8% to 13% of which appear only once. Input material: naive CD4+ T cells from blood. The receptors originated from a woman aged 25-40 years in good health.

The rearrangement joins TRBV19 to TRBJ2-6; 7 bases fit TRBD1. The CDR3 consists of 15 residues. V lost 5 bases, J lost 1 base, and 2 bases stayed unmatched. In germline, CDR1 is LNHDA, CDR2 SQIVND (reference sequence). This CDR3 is CASSLQGSGANVLTF. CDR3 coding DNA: TGTGCCAGTAGTCTACAGGGGTCTGGGGCCAACGTCCTGACTTTC.

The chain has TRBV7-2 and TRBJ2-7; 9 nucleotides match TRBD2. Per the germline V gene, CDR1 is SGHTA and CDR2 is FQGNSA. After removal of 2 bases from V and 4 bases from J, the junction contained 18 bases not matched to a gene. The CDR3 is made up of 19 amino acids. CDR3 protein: CASSLYHRSGSSREYEQYF. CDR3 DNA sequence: TGTGCCAGCAGCTTATATCATCGTAGCGGGAGTTCCCGGGAATACGAGCAGTACTTC.

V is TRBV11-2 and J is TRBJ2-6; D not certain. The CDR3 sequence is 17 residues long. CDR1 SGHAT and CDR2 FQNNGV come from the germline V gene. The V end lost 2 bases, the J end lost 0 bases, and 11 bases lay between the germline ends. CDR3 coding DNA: TGTGCCAGCAGCTTACGGCTGGAGAGCTCTGGGGCCAACGTCCTGACTTTC. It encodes CASSLRLESSGANVLTF.

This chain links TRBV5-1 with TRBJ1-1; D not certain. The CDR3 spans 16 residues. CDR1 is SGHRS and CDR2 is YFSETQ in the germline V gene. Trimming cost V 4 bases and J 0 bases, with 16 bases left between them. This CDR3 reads CASSTGPTDLNTEAFF. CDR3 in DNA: TGCGCCAGCAGCACGGGCCCAACGGACTTGAACACTGAAGCTTTCTTT. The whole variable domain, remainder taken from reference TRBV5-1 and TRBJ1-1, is KAGVTQTPRYLIKTRGQQVTLSCSPISGHRSVSWYQQTPGQGLQFLFEYFSETQRNKGNFPGRFSGRQFSNSRSEMNVSTLELGDSALYLCASSTGPTDLNTEAFFGQGTRLTVV.

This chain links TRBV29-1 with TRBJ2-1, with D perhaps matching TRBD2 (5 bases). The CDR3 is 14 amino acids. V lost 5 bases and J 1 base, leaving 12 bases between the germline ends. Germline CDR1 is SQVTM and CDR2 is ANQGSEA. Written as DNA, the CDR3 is TGCAGCGTTTTAGACGGGAAGTCCTACAATGAGCAGTTCTTC. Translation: CSVLDGKSYNEQFF.

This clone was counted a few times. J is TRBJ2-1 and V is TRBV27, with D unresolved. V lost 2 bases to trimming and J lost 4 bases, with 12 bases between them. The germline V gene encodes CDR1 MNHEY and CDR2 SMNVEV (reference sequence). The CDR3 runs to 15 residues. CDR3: CASSLRRPEYNEQFF. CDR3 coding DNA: TGTGCCAGCAGTTTACGGCGCCCGGAGTACAATGAGCAGTTCTTC.

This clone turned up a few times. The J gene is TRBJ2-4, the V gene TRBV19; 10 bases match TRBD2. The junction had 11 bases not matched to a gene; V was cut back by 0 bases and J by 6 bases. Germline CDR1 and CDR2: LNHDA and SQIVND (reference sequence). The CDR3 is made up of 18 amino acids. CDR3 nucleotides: TGTGCCAGTAGTATAGATCTCGCTAGCGGGAGCGGCAGAAACATTCAGTACTTC. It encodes CASSIDLASGSGRNIQYF.

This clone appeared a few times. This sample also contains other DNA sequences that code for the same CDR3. The CDR3 loop reads CASSIGDRGNQPQHF. Written as DNA, the CDR3 is TGTGCCAGTAGTATAGGTGACAGGGGCAATCAGCCCCAGCATTTT. The chain uses TRBV19 and TRBJ1-5, with 7 bases identical to TRBD1. The CDR3 loop spans 15 amino acids. With 1 base clipped from V and 2 bases from J, the junction kept 2 bases outside the gene matches. CDR1 and CDR2 from the germline V gene are LNHDA and SQIVND (reference sequence).

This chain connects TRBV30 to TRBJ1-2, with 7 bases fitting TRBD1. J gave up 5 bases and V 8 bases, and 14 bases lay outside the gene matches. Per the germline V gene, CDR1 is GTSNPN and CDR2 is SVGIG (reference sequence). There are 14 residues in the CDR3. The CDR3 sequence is CARSPGQSFYGYTF. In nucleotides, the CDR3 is TGTGCCCGGTCCCCGGGACAGTCTTTTTATGGCTACACCTTC.

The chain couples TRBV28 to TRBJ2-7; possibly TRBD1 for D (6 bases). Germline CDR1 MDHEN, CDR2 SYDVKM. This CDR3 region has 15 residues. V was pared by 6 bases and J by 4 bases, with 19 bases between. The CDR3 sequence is CASSDTRAGDYEQYF. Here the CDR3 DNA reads TGTGCCAGCAGCGACACCCGGGCAGGGGATTACGAGCAGTACTTC.

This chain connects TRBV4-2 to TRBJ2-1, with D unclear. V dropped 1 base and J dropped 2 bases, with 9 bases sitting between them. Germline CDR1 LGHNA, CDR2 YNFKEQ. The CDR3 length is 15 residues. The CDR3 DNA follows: TGTGCCAGCAGCCAAGTAAGCGAGGCCTACAATGAGCAGTTCTTC. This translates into CASSQVSEAYNEQFF.